Detailed here is one T cell receptor beta chain. The data are from a study of T cell responses to AZD1222 COVID-19 vaccine. Between the trimmed V and J ends, which lost 3 bases and 4 bases, there was a span of 10 bases. Per germline, CDR1 MDHEN and CDR2 SYDVKM. The CDR3 is 14 residues long. Using immunoSEQ multiplex PCR, the repertoire was profiled, and TCRdb retains in-frame clones only, with some absent. The profile shows approximately 160,000 clones, 75% to 90% of them singletons. The sequence was collected from an adult in good health. V gene TRBV28 combines with J gene TRBJ1-3; D perhaps matches TRBD1 (6 bases). Specimen: peripheral blood, collected on day 0 of AZD1222 vaccination. CDR3 residues: CASSFRGPGNTIYF. The CDR3 region has the DNA TGTGCCAGCAGTTTCAGGGGCCCCGGAAACACCATATATTTT.